One sample yielded the 7 T cell receptor beta chains listed below, sequenced in a study of T cells in Graves' hyperthyroidism and ophthalmopathy. RNA transcripts served as the template for amplifying TCR beta CDR3 regions. A first-round RT-PCR of the TCR CDR3 used the HTBI primer set. TCRdb used MiXCR to reprocess the multiplex PCR reads, holding one entry per CDR3 protein. The sample carries some 250,000 distinct CDR3 sequences, roughly 15% recorded once. The sequencing input was blood. The receptors here all came from a woman aged 35 to 49 with Graves' hyperthyroidism that later progressed to Graves' ophthalmopathy.

This sequence joins TRBV28 and TRBJ2-1, with D possibly TRBD1 on 6 matching bases. This CDR3 is 13 amino acids long. Looked up from germline, CDR1 is MDHEN and CDR2 is SYDVKM. V lost 3 bases and J 10 bases, leaving 13 bases between the germline ends. In DNA, the CDR3 is TGTGCCAGCAGTTTGGCAGGGGCTCGGGAGCAGTTCTTC. This gives the protein CASSLAGAREQFF.

In this sample, this clonotype turned up a few times. The chain is built from TRBV20-1 and TRBJ2-1, with 16 bases matching TRBD2. In germline, CDR1 is DFQATT, CDR2 SNEGSKA (reference sequence). V was pared by 2 bases and J by 10 bases, with 5 bases of the junction left unmatched. There are 15 residues in the CDR3. The CDR3 sequence: CSARRLGLAGGEQFF. CDR3 DNA: TGCAGTGCTAGACGTCTGGGACTAGCGGGAGGGGAGCAGTTCTTC.

This chain uses TRBV29-1 with TRBJ1-5, with 7 bases aligning to TRBD1. The CDR3 runs 14 residues. Germline CDR1 and CDR2: SQVTM and ANQGSEA. V shed 4 bases and J 3 bases; nucleotides not matched to a gene: 6. CDR3 amino acids: CSVVEGAINQPQHF. The DNA for the CDR3 is TGCAGCGTTGTTGAGGGGGCCATCAATCAGCCCCAGCATTTT.

As regards this clonotype: A read error is possible here, since a much larger clone lies one base away. This chain uses TRBV30 with TRBJ2-7; tentative D call: TRBD2 (6 bases). Germline lookup yields CDR1 GTSNPN and CDR2 SVGIG (reference sequence). CDR3 length: 12 residues. V lost 5 bases to trimming and J lost 9 bases, with 17 bases between them. Here the CDR3 DNA reads TGTGCCTGGCGTGCTTCTGAGGAGGGGCAGTACTTC. Amino acids: CAWRASEEGQYF.

At least ten counts were recorded for this clonotype. This chain links TRBV18 with TRBJ2-5; D call uncertain. This CDR3 spans 12 amino acids. V lost 10 bases and J lost 2, with 11 bases in between. Germline V gene sequence: CDR1 KGHSH, CDR2 LQKENI. CDR3: CATGTVQETQYF. The DNA for the CDR3 is TGTGCCACCGGAACCGTGCAAGAGACCCAGTACTTC.

This clonotype was counted between two and nine times. The chain links TRBV28 to TRBJ1-2, with a weak D call TRBD1 (5 bases). V was cut by 6 bases and J by 5 bases, with 16 bases left in between. The CDR3 is made up of 14 amino acids. The germline CDR1 and CDR2 sequences are MDHEN and SYDVKM. CDR3 DNA sequence: TGTGCCAGCAGGCCGGAGGGGATCGGGTATGGCTACACCTTC. Translated, it gives CASRPEGIGYGYTF.

The V and J genes are TRBV2 and TRBJ1-6; D might be TRBD1 (5 bases). CDR3 size: 15 residues. V lost 5 bases, J lost 9 bases, and 17 bases lay in between. The germline V gene encodes CDR1 SNHLY and CDR2 FYNNEI. CDR3 coding DNA: TGTGCCAGCAGTTCCGATGGGGGAAGAAGTTCACCCCTCCACTTT. It translates to CASSSDGGRSSPLHF.